These 8 T cell receptor beta chains came from one sample sequenced in a study of T cell clones after liver transplantation. Assay: immunoSEQ multiplex PCR; the TCRdb copy retains only in-frame clones and omits some. This sample carries some 70,000 clones, 75% to 85% of them seen once, and the ten largest clones take less than 0.65%. Sequences were derived from CD4+ T cells from blood, sampled before liver transplant. These receptors came from a human donor who received a liver transplant.

The chain couples TRBV9 to TRBJ2-5, with TRBD1 as a possible D gene (5 bases). Trimming took 4 bases from V and 2 from J, leaving 18 bases between them. This CDR3 has 16 residues. Germline-derived CDR1 and CDR2 are SGDLS and YYNGEE. In DNA form, the CDR3 reads TGTGCCAGCAGCCCCCGTTCGCCGGACATACAAGAGACCCAGTACTTC. It codes for CASSPRSPDIQETQYF. The full variable domain, completed using reference TRBV9 and TRBJ2-5, is DSGVTQTPKHLITATGQRVTLRCSPRSGDLSVYWYQQSLDQGLQFLIQYYNGEERAKGNILERFSAQQFPDLHSELNLSSLELGDSALYFCASSPRSPDIQETQYFGPGTRLLVL.

The chain couples TRBV29-1 to TRBJ1-4; D is unclear. Trimming removed 2 bases at V and 7 bases at J, with 11 bases between. This CDR3 comprises 13 residues. Germline V gives CDR1 SQVTM, CDR2 ANQGSEA. The CDR3 sequence is CSVERTVGEKLFF. The CDR3 DNA reads as TGCAGCGTTGAAAGAACAGTGGGTGAAAAACTGTTTTTT.

This chain uses TRBV18 with TRBJ2-1; TRBD1 might be the D (6 bases). Looked up from germline, CDR1 is KGHSH and CDR2 is LQKENI. The CDR3 length is 17 residues. V lost 3 bases and J 4 bases, leaving 19 bases between the germline ends. CDR3 nucleotide sequence: TGTGCCAGCTCACCTTCTATGATTGGACAGATGTACAATGAGCAGTTCTTC. Translated, it gives CASSPSMIGQMYNEQFF. The full variable domain, rest sourced from reference TRBV18 and TRBJ2-1, is NAGVMQNPRHLVRRRGQEARLRCSPMKGHSHVYWYRQLPEEGLKFMVYLQKENIIDESGMPKERFSAEFPKEGPSILRIQQVVRGDSAAYFCASSPSMIGQMYNEQFFGPGTRLTVL.

There are a few counts of this clone. The chain is built from TRBV18 and TRBJ2-7; D is ambiguous. The length of the CDR3 is 14 residues. Germline V gene data show CDR1 as KGHSH and CDR2 as LQKENI. V was trimmed by 3 bases and J by 3 bases, leaving 12 bases between them. CDR3 in amino acids: CASSPVLDGYEQYF. CDR3 bases: TGTGCCAGCTCACCCGTCCTTGACGGCTACGAGCAGTACTTC.

This clone appeared a few times. The chain has TRBV19 and TRBJ2-7; the match to TRBD2 covers 8 bases. Germline CDR1 and CDR2: LNHDA and SQIVND (reference sequence). This CDR3 is 14 amino acids long. The V segment lost 4 bases and the J segment 1 base; nucleotides outside the gene matches: 3. The CDR3 nucleotides read TGTGCCAGTAGTAAGCGGGAGCAGTCCTACGAGCAGTACTTC. This sequence encodes CASSKREQSYEQYF.

The chain couples TRBV18 to TRBJ1-1; no clear D gene. Germline CDR1 reads KGHSH; CDR2 reads LQKENI. The CDR3 runs to 15 residues. Trimming stripped 5 bases from V and 1 base from J, with 14 bases between. CDR3 coding DNA: TGTGCCAGCTCAAAGAGGACCGTTCAGAACACTGAAGCTTTCTTT. Translating gives CASSKRTVQNTEAFF.

This clone has only one observation. Mismatch with germline at one junction end may stem from a read error. The chain recombines TRBV6-5 with TRBJ2-1, with 8 bases fitting TRBD2. CDR1 is MNHEY and CDR2 is SVGAGI in the germline V gene. The CDR3 covers 15 residues. The CDR3 sequence is CTSSLTSGAYNEQFF. CDR3 in DNA: TGTACCAGCAGTTTAACTAGCGGAGCTTACAATGAGCAGTTCTTC.

The chain has TRBV4-3 and TRBJ1-1, with 8 bases that match TRBD1. Germline values: CDR1 LGHNA, CDR2 YSLEER. This CDR3 is built from 18 residues. The V and J ends lost 2 bases and 0 bases, in that order; junction bases with no gene match: 11. CDR3 loop: CASSQIKQGVYMNTEAFF. Written as DNA, the CDR3 is TGCGCCAGCAGCCAAATAAAACAGGGGGTTTACATGAACACTGAAGCTTTCTTT.